The 10 T cell receptor beta chains presented below share a single source sample, sequenced in a study of shared T cell receptors in the human thymus. Libraries were prepared by immunoSEQ multiplex PCR; TCRdb keeps only in-frame clonotypes and omits some of them. The repertoire holds 630,000 or so clones, with about 87% as singletons. The data also belong to a second study, concerning human thymus T cells.

Sample: thymocytes. These receptor sequences come from a boy less than two years old with a congenital heart defect.

The gene calls are TRBV15 and TRBJ2-3; D is possibly TRBD2 (6 bases). Trimming cost V 0 bases and J 1 base, with 23 bases left between them. CDR3 length: 20 residues. In germline, CDR1 is LNHNV, CDR2 YYDKDF (reference sequence). In DNA, the CDR3 is TGTGCCACCAGCAGAGATCTGGAGGGCCGAAGAGGTCGTGGCACAGATACGCAGTATTTT. It translates to CATSRDLEGRRGRGTDTQYF.

The chain is built from TRBV28 and TRBJ2-4; maybe TRBD1 (5 bases). The CDR3 length is 15 residues. Germline V lookup: CDR1 MDHEN, CDR2 SYDVKM. V was clipped by 8 bases and J by 0 bases, with 14 bases between them. CDR3 DNA: TGTGCCAGCGAGAGAGTGGGGCTAGCCAAAAACATTCAGTACTTC. The encoded protein is CASERVGLAKNIQYF.

The V and J genes are TRBV28 and TRBJ1-2, with D possibly being TRBD1 (5 bases). Trimming removed 6 bases from V and 7 bases from J, with 12 bases in between. Per the germline V gene, CDR1 is MDHEN and CDR2 is SYDVKM. The CDR3 has 12 residues. The CDR3 DNA sequence: TGTGCCAGCAGCTTCAGGGTAGGTGGCTACACCTTC. This translates into CASSFRVGGYTF.

The gene calls are TRBV12-2 and TRBJ2-7; the DNA was not used to check the table's D call, TRBD2. TRBV12-2 is labeled a pseudogene. This CDR3 region has 17 residues. The CDR3 nucleotides are TGTGCAAGTCGCTTACGAGAAACGATCGGGACTTCCTACGAGCAGTACTTC. Residues: CASRLRETIGTSYEQYF.

V gene TRBV5-6 combines with J gene TRBJ1-1; tentative D call: TRBD1 (6 bases). Trimming shortened V by 0 bases and J by 6 bases, and 21 bases separated the two germline ends. The CDR3 runs to 17 residues. Germline CDR1 is SGHDT and CDR2 is YYEEEE. The CDR3 region has the DNA TGTGCCAGCAGCTTGGCCAGGACGGGCCGGGGACACGCTGAAGCTTTCTTT. This sequence encodes CASSLARTGRGHAEAFF.

This chain connects TRBV27 to TRBJ2-7; tentatively, D is TRBD1 (6 bases). The CDR3 spans 17 residues. Trimming took off 6 bases at V and 4 bases at J, with 25 bases between the two ends. Per the germline V gene, CDR1 is MNHEY and CDR2 is SMNVEV (reference sequence). The CDR3 coding sequence is TGTGCCAGCAGATCGATACCGGGACACCTGAGGACATACGAGCAGTACTTC. Its protein product is CASRSIPGHLRTYEQYF.

This chain connects TRBV10-3 to TRBJ2-7, with D possibly TRBD1 on 5 matching bases. V gave up 2 bases and J gave up 6 bases, with 17 bases separating them. Germline-derived CDR1 and CDR2 are ENHRY and SYGVKD. The length of the CDR3 is 15 residues. CDR3 sequence: CAISEPLTRRGEQYF. DNA of the CDR3: TGTGCCATCAGTGAGCCGTTGACAAGAAGGGGCGAGCAGTACTTC.

CDR3: CASSSTSGSFGELFF. The CDR3 DNA follows: TGTGCCAGCAGCTCAACTAGCGGGAGTTTTGGGGAGCTGTTTTTT. V usage is TRBV11-2 and J usage is TRBJ2-2; 11 bases align to TRBD2. The germline gives CDR1 SGHAT, CDR2 FQNNGV. With 4 bases clipped from V and 8 bases from J, the junction kept 6 bases outside the gene matches. The CDR3 runs to 15 residues. Full variable domain (outside the CDR3, taken from reference TRBV11-2 and TRBJ2-2): EAGVAQSPRYKIIEKRQSVAFWCNPISGHATLYWYQQILGQGPKLLIQFQNNGVVDDSQLPKDRFSAERLKGVDSTLKIQPAKLEDSAVYLCASSSTSGSFGELFFGEGSRLTVL.

The chain uses TRBV4-1 and TRBJ1-2, with D possibly being TRBD1 (6 bases). This CDR3 is built from 18 residues. Germline V gene sequence: CDR1 MGHRA, CDR2 YSYEKL. V was cut by 0 bases and J by 6 bases, with 23 bases left in between. As DNA, the CDR3 is TGCGCCAGCAGCCAAGATGTCGGGGGGCCAGATAGAGATAATGGCTACACCTTC. Amino acid sequence: CASSQDVGGPDRDNGYTF.

This clone came up a few times. The chain couples TRBV19 to TRBJ1-1; D is uncertain. Germline V gene lookup returns CDR1 LNHDA and CDR2 SQIVND (reference sequence). CDR3 length equals 17 residues. Trimming left V 8 bases short and J 0 bases short, with 22 bases between. CDR3 in amino acids: CASEKVSGLGVNTEAFF. CDR3 nucleotide sequence: TGTGCCAGTGAGAAGGTATCGGGTCTCGGGGTGAACACTGAAGCTTTCTTT.